The 6 T cell receptor beta chains below come from one sample, sequenced in a study of T cell responses to AZD1222 COVID-19 vaccine. Generated by immunoSEQ multiplex PCR, the TCRdb table keeps only in-frame clones and is missing some. The sample yields about 180,000 clones, just over 90% seen once. The sample in question was peripheral blood, obtained on day 0 of AZD1222 vaccination. The receptor source for this set is an adult in good health.

The chain couples TRBV2 to TRBJ2-6; the D call may be TRBD1 or TRBD2 (5 bases each). With 8 bases removed from V and 0 bases from J, the gap between germline ends came to 11 bases. Looked up from germline, CDR1 is SNHLY and CDR2 is FYNNEI. There are 15 residues in the CDR3. The CDR3 reads CASGRGTSGANVLTF. In nucleotides, the CDR3 is TGTGCCAGCGGACGTGGGACCTCTGGGGCCAACGTCCTGACTTTC.

The chain employs TRBV11-2 and TRBJ1-4, with a tentative D call TRBD1 (6 bases). The V end was cut by 5 bases, the J end by 7 bases, with 14 bases between. Germline assignment: CDR1 SGHAT and CDR2 FQNNGV. CDR3 length equals 14 residues. CDR3 residues: CASSPLGGAEKLFF. DNA of the CDR3: TGTGCCAGCAGCCCACTCGGGGGGGCTGAAAAACTGTTTTTT.

The chain recombines TRBV11-1 with TRBJ2-1, with a possible D match to TRBD2 (5 bases). Germline assignment: CDR1 SGHAT and CDR2 FQDESV (reference sequence). The CDR3 has 13 amino acids. V lost 5 bases to trimming and J lost 9 bases, with 14 bases between them. CDR3 in amino acids: CASSPTLVPEQFF. The CDR3 region has the DNA TGTGCCAGCAGCCCAACACTAGTCCCTGAGCAGTTCTTC.

The chain employs TRBV18 and TRBJ1-3; D uncertain. The germline V gene encodes CDR1 KGHSH and CDR2 LQKENI. CDR3 size: 13 residues. V lost 5 bases and J lost 0, with 5 bases in between. This CDR3 reads CASSDGSGNTIYF. The CDR3, as DNA: TGTGCCAGCTCAGACGGCTCTGGAAACACCATATATTTT.

The genes are TRBV19 and TRBJ2-1; D is uncertain. Germline V lookup: CDR1 LNHDA, CDR2 SQIVND (reference sequence). The germline V and J ends were trimmed by 5 bases and 0 bases, with 8 bases remaining between them. The CDR3 is 14 residues long. The CDR3 loop reads CASSVGSSYNEQFF. The CDR3 DNA sequence: TGTGCCAGTAGTGTAGGTAGCTCCTACAATGAGCAGTTCTTC.

This chain joins TRBV7-8 and TRBJ1-1; the D is unclear. V was cut by 5 bases and J by 5 bases, with 21 bases left in between. The germline CDR1 and CDR2 sequences are SGHVS and FQNEAQ. The CDR3 contains 16 residues. CDR3 sequence (DNA): TGTGCCAGCAGCCAACGGACGACCCAAGAGGAAACTGAAGCTTTCTTT. Translating it yields CASSQRTTQEETEAFF.